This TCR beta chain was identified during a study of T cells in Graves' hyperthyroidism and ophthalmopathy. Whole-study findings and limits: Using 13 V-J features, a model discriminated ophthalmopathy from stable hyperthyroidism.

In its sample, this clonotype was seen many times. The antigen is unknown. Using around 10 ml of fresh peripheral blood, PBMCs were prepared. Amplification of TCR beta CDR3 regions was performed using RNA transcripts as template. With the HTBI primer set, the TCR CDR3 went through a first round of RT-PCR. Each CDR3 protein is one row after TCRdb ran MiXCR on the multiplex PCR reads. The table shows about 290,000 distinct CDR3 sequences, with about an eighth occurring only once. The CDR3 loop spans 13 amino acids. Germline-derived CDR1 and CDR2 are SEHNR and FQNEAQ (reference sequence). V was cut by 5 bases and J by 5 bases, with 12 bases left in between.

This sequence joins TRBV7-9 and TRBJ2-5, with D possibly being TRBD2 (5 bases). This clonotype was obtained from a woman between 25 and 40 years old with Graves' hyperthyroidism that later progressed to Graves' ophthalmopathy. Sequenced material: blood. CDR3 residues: CASSPGLLETQYF. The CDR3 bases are TGTGCCAGCAGCCCCGGACTGTTGGAGACCCAGTACTTC.